This T cell receptor beta chain was sequenced for a study of T-cell memory formation after mild COVID-19. Findings and caveats of the study: CD4+ contracting clones were mainly CM and EM; CD8+ ones, EMRA.

TCR alpha and TCR beta cDNA libraries carrying sample barcodes and UMIs were produced by 5'RACE using constant-segment primers. Each CDR3 protein gets one entry after TCRdb re-called the 5' RACE reads with MiXCR. This table has about 400,000 distinct CDR3 sequences, around 24% appearing once. There are a few counts of this clonotype. Antigen unknown. The CDR3 is 12 amino acids. Germline CDR1 and CDR2: DFQATT and SNEGSKA (reference sequence). Trimming cost V 5 bases and J 3 bases, with 10 bases left between them. The chain uses TRBV20-1 and TRBJ1-2; D is unclear. Input material: PBMCs or a T cell subset sorted from them (not recorded which). The TCR sequence derives from an adult woman who had mild COVID-19 (a few samples of this study predate the infection). Cell type and time point are not known. The CDR3 region is CSALGGDYGYTF. The CDR3 DNA follows: TGCAGTGCTCTCGGTGGAGACTATGGCTACACCTTC.